This T cell receptor (beta chain) was retrieved from a study of human T cells and chemical hapten exposure. TCRdb redid the calling of the RACE reads with MiXCR, one entry per CDR3 protein. The profile covers 80,000 to 95,000 distinct CDR3 sequences, with around 10% appearing a single time and roughly 4% taken by the ten largest. V lost 6 bases to trimming and J lost 0 bases, with 9 bases between them. CDR1 and CDR2 from the germline V gene are SGHRS and YFSETQ. The CDR3 has 13 residues. This clonotype was observed a few times. Time point in this sample: patch test 1, 2 weeks after DPC sensitization. The treatment: therapeutic diphenylcyclopropenone sensitization with weekly scalp DPC.

The chain couples TRBV5-1 to TRBJ2-5; D not certain. The sample in question was whole blood, obtained in connection with sensitization to the hapten diphenylcyclopropenone (DPC). This clonotype was sampled from a woman between 50 and 59 years old with alopecia areata. Some clones in this sample may be carry-over from other donors' samples. CDR3 DNA sequence: TGCGCCAGCACCTGGGCATACCAAGAGACCCAGTACTTC. It translates to CASTWAYQETQYF.